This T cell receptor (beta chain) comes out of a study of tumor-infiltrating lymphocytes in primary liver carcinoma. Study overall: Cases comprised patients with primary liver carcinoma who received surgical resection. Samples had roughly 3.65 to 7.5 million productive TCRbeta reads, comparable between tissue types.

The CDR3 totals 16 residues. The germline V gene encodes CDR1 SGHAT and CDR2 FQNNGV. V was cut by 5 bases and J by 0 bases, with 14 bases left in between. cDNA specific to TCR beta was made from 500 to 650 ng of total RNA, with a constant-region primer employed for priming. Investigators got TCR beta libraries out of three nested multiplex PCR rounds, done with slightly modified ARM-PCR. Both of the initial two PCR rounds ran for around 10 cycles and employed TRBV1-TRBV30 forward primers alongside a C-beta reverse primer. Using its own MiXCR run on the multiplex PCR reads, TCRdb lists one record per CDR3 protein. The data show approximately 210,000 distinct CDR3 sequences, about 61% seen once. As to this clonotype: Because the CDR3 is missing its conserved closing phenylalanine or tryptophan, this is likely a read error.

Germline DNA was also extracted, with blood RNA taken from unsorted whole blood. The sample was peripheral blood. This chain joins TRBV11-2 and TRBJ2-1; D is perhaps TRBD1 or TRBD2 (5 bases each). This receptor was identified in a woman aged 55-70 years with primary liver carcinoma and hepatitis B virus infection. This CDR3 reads CASSLLSGPSYNEQFP. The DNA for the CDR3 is TGTGCCAGCAGCCTTCTTTCGGGACCCTCCTACAATGAGCAGTTCCCC.